This TCR beta chain was recorded in a study of blood T cell repertoires in COVID-19. In the study overall: T cells, B-cell-depleted T cells, or PBMCs supplied cDNA or gDNA.

TCRdb's copy holds only in-frame clones and misses some; the assay was immunoSEQ multiplex PCR. This repertoire shows roughly 250,000 clones, around 81% found once; its top ten account for 2.5% to 3%. The CDR3 is made up of 15 amino acids. Looked up from germline, CDR1 is LGHNA and CDR2 is YSLEER. V was shortened by 4 bases and J by 0 bases, with 9 bases between the two germline ends. This chain joins TRBV4-3 and TRBJ1-4; perhaps TRBD1 as D (5 bases). The TCR sequence derives from a woman aged 60-70 years with active or convalescent COVID-19. Sequenced: peripheral blood. DNA of the CDR3: TGCGCCAGCAGCCGGACACGAGCAACTAATGAAAAACTGTTTTTT. Translating it yields CASSRTRATNEKLFF.